This TCR beta chain was sequenced during a study of cytomegalovirus exposure and HLA in healthy donors. Study-wide context: Within the Caucasian-associated ancestry cluster were 81% of the roughly 400 genotyped donors.

The germline V gene encodes CDR1 SGHDN and CDR2 FVKESK. The CDR3 loop spans 13 amino acids. With 6 bases clipped from V and 0 bases from J, the junction kept 0 bases outside the gene matches. Vbeta (60) and Jbeta (13) primers were used in the PCR. The repertoire was sequenced with immunoSEQ multiplex PCR; TCRdb's copy has only in-frame clones and lacks some. The data contain roughly 200,000 clones, roughly 9.5% of them singletons. This sequence joins TRBV14 and TRBJ2-7, with 9 bases identical to TRBD1. The receptor comes from a woman aged 25-40 years in good health and CMV-seropositive. The sample comprised PBMCs. In nucleotides, the CDR3 is TGTGCCAGCAGGGACAGGGGCTCCTACGAGCAGTACTTC. Protein: CASRDRGSYEQYF.